These T cell receptor beta chains were read from a single sample in a study of control samples from healthy donors and cancer patients. Some clones are missing from TCRdb's copy, which holds only in-frame ones; the method was immunoSEQ multiplex PCR. The sample includes roughly 150,000 clones, 89% of them seen just once. The sample taken for sequencing was blood. These receptors came from a young man in good health. The CDR3 runs from the conserved cysteine through the conserved F or W. A D gene is named only where the DNA matches it firmly. A row's size may be missing; if present it is once, few, many or a size class.

cdr3_aa cdr3_nt v_call clone_size j_call d_call
CASSFKGGSYEQYF TGTGCCAGCAGCTTCAAAGGGGGTAGCTACGAGCAGTACTTC TRBV7-2 . TRBJ2-7 .
CASLMGQDTEAFF TGTGCCAGCCTCATGGGGCAGGACACTGAAGCTTTCTTT TRBV19 once TRBJ1-1 .
CASSQDGASGNTIYF TGCGCCAGCAGCCAAGATGGTGCCTCTGGAAACACCATATATTTT TRBV4-1 . TRBJ1-3 .
CASSTSFEQFF TGTGCCAGCAGTACTAGTTTTGAGCAGTTCTTC TRBV6-2/TRBV6-3 . TRBJ2-1 .
CASSKVVQGGNTEAFF TGTGCCAGCAGCAAAGTGGTCCAGGGGGGGAACACTGAAGCTTTCTTT TRBV21-1 few TRBJ1-1 .
CASGQWREREKLFF TGTGCCAGTGGTCAGTGGAGAGAACGTGAAAAACTGTTTTTT TRBV19 . TRBJ1-4 .
CSVYRELNTEAFF TGCAGCGTTTACAGGGAACTGAACACTGAAGCTTTCTTT TRBV29-1 . TRBJ1-1 .
CASSQDRGNTGELFF TGCGCCAGCAGCCAAGATCGGGGGAACACCGGGGAGCTGTTTTTT TRBV4-3 . TRBJ2-2 .
CASSETGVYYNEQFF TGTGCCAGCAGCGAAACAGGCGTTTACTACAATGAGCAGTTCTTC TRBV25-1 . TRBJ2-1 .
CASSVGQATYEQYF TGTGCCAGCAGCGTAGGACAGGCGACCTACGAGCAGTACTTC TRBV9 . TRBJ2-7 .
CASSHPYPEGGSYNEQFF TGTGCCAGCAGCCACCCCTACCCAGAGGGAGGATCCTACAATGAGCAGTTCTTC TRBV9 . TRBJ2-1 .
CASSSPTRTPNTGELFF TGTGCCAGCAGCTCCCCAACGCGGACACCGAACACCGGGGAGCTGTTTTTT TRBV7-8 . TRBJ2-2 .
CASSSWGQGAGNQPQHF TGTGCCAGCAGTTCTTGGGGGCAGGGGGCAGGAAATCAGCCCCAGCATTTT TRBV7-9 . TRBJ1-5 TRBD1
CASSFMEAFF TGCGCCAGCAGCTTCATGGAAGCTTTCTTT TRBV23-1 . TRBJ1-1 .
CASSQIPVAGNEKLFF TGTGCCAGCAGCCAAATCCCGGTGGCTGGTAATGAAAAACTGTTTTTT TRBV14 . TRBJ1-4 .
CASSRDFGETQYF TGTGCCAGCAGTAGGGACTTCGGAGAGACCCAGTACTTC TRBV6-4 . TRBJ2-5 .
CASSLKLAGGNEQFF TGTGCCAGCAGTTTGAAACTAGCGGGAGGCAATGAGCAGTTCTTC TRBV6-2/TRBV6-3 once TRBJ2-1 TRBD2
CASSLSDSRNQPQHF TGTGCCAGCAGTTTATCCGACAGTCGCAATCAGCCCCAGCATTTT TRBV27 . TRBJ1-5 .
CASADSGDEKLFF TGTGCCAGTGCCGACTCCGGGGACGAAAAACTGTTTTTT TRBV19 . TRBJ1-4 .
CASTRDRDEQYF TGTGCCAGCACCCGGGACAGGGACGAGCAGTACTTC TRBV6-5 . TRBJ2-7 TRBD1